Listed here are 30 T cell receptor beta chains from one sample, sequenced in a study of control samples from healthy donors and cancer patients. The data were produced by immunoSEQ multiplex PCR, yet TCRdb's version contains in-frame clones alone and is incomplete. In the table there are about 140,000 clones, 75% to 90% of which are singletons. The sample comprised blood. These receptors all stem from a woman younger than 45 in good health.

This chain links TRBV9 with TRBJ1-3; the match to TRBD1 covers 10 bases. Per germline, CDR1 SGDLS and CDR2 YYNGEE. There are 17 residues in the CDR3. V shed 4 bases and J 1 base; nucleotides not matched to a gene: 8. CDR3 sequence (DNA): TGTGCCAGCAGCTCTAAAGGACAGGGGGATTCTGGAAACACCATATATTTT. Translated, it gives CASSSKGQGDSGNTIYF.

V is TRBV3-1 (or the pseudogene TRBV3-2) and J is TRBJ2-5; 16 bases match TRBD2. The CDR3 is 21 residues long. Germline-derived CDR1 and CDR2 are LGHDT and YNNKEL (reference sequence). Unmatched junction bases numbered 17, after V lost 1 base and J lost 6 bases. The DNA of the CDR3 is TGTGCCAGCAGCCAAGGACATCCCTCGGGACTAGCGGGAGGGCCTGTAAAGACCCAGTACTTC. Translation: CASSQGHPSGLAGGPVKTQYF.

The chain combines TRBV30 with TRBJ2-7, with 9 bases aligning to TRBD1. J gave up 2 bases and V 8 bases, and 7 bases lay outside the gene matches. Germline values: CDR1 GTSNPN, CDR2 SVGIG (reference sequence). The length of the CDR3 is 13 residues. CDR3 sequence reads: CARGTGYAYEQYF. The CDR3 DNA reads as TGTGCCCGTGGGACAGGGTATGCCTACGAGCAGTACTTC. Together with reference TRBV30 and TRBJ2-7, the CDR3 gives the full variable domain: SQTIHQWPATLVQPVGSPLSLECTVEGTSNPNLYWYRQAAGRGLQLLFYSVGIGQISSEVPQNLSASRPQDRQFILSSKKLLLSDSGFYLCARGTGYAYEQYFGPGTRLTVT.

The chain employs TRBV30 and TRBJ2-7, with 11 bases that match TRBD1. Germline CDR1 reads GTSNPN; CDR2 reads SVGIG (reference sequence). V dropped 6 bases and J dropped 3; count of bases not matched to a gene: 4. This CDR3 spans 13 amino acids. The CDR3 sequence is CACPGTGGYEQYF. CDR3 bases: TGTGCCTGTCCCGGGACAGGGGGCTACGAGCAGTACTTC.

The V call is TRBV27, the J call TRBJ1-2; TRBD1 matches 7 bases. The CDR3 has 15 amino acids. The V gene's germline CDR1 is MNHEY and CDR2 SMNVEV (reference sequence). V lost 2 bases to trimming and J lost 0 bases; unmatched junction nucleotides: 3. For the CDR3, the DNA is TGTGCCAGCAGTTTACGGGACAGACCTAACTATGGCTACACCTTC. Translated: CASSLRDRPNYGYTF.

This chain uses TRBV7-9 with TRBJ2-1; D might be TRBD1 (5 bases). The CDR3 runs 16 residues. V lost 5 bases and J lost 8, with 22 bases in between. Germline CDR1 reads SEHNR; CDR2 reads FQNEAQ (reference sequence). The CDR3 is CASSPPLGLWGDEQFF. Written as DNA, the CDR3 is TGTGCCAGCAGCCCTCCTTTGGGCCTATGGGGCGATGAGCAGTTCTTC. Variable domain in full (rest from reference TRBV7-9 and TRBJ2-1): DTGVSQNPRHKITKRGQNVTFRCDPISEHNRLYWYRQTLGQGPEFLTYFQNEAQLEKSRLLSDRFSAERPKGSFSTLEIQRTEQGDSAMYLCASSPPLGLWGDEQFFGPGTRLTVL.

V gene TRBV11-3 combines with J gene TRBJ2-1, with 11 positions matching TRBD2. Germline loops: CDR1 SGHNT, CDR2 YENEEA. CDR3 size: 16 residues. Trimming at V came to 1 base and at J to 4 bases, leaving 3 bases not matched to a gene. The CDR3: CASSLGSSGGYNEQFF. The DNA for the CDR3 is TGTGCCAGCAGCTTAGGGTCTAGCGGGGGGTACAATGAGCAGTTCTTC.

This chain's CDR3 is CASSENPPLTAQETQYF. The CDR3 bases are TGTGCCAGCAGTGAAAACCCACCACTGACAGCCCAAGAGACCCAGTACTTC. The gene calls are TRBV6-1 and TRBJ2-5, with a tentative D call TRBD1 (5 bases). This CDR3 region has 17 residues. V was trimmed by 2 bases and J by 1 base, leaving 17 bases between them. Germline CDR1 is MNHNS and CDR2 is SASEGT.

The chain is built from TRBV7-3 and TRBJ2-1; D could derive from TRBD1 or TRBD2 (6 bases each). V shed 1 base and J shed 5 bases, with 9 bases lying between them. This CDR3 has 14 residues. Germline lookup yields CDR1 SGHTA and CDR2 FQGTGA. CDR3 sequence (DNA): TGTGCCAGCAGCTTAAAGGGGGGAGACAATGAGCAGTTCTTC. This gives the protein CASSLKGGDNEQFF.

The rearrangement joins TRBV18 to TRBJ2-5; 12 nucleotides match TRBD1. Trimming cost V 2 bases and J 1 base; bases outside gene matches: 2. The length of the CDR3 is 16 residues. Germline loops: CDR1 KGHSH, CDR2 LQKENI. DNA of the CDR3: TGTGCCAGCTCACCAGGGGACAGGGGGCGCCAAGAGACCCAGTACTTC. This sequence encodes CASSPGDRGRQETQYF.

This chain links TRBV10-3 with TRBJ2-4, with 8 bases lining up with TRBD2. The CDR3 covers 15 residues. Germline V gene sequence: CDR1 ENHRY, CDR2 SYGVKD. V lost 0 bases and J lost 7; bases outside the gene matches: 5. The DNA for the CDR3 is TGTGCCATCAGTGAGTCGACGGGAGGGCCGAACATTCAGTACTTC. Encoded protein: CAISESTGGPNIQYF.

This rearrangement joins TRBV30 to TRBJ1-6; TRBD1 matches at 8 bases. From germline, CDR1 is GTSNPN and CDR2 SVGIG (reference sequence). V lost 2 bases, J lost 6 bases, and 9 bases stayed unmatched. The CDR3 has 16 residues. CDR3 sequence: CAWSFSWTGRNSPLHF. The CDR3 DNA follows: TGTGCCTGGAGTTTCTCCTGGACAGGGCGTAATTCACCCCTCCACTTT. Full variable domain (rest looked up from reference TRBV30 and TRBJ1-6): SQTIHQWPATLVQPVGSPLSLECTVEGTSNPNLYWYRQAAGRGLQLLFYSVGIGQISSEVPQNLSASRPQDRQFILSSKKLLLSDSGFYLCAWSFSWTGRNSPLHFGNGTRLTVT.

J is TRBJ1-6 and V is TRBV6-1, with D possibly matching TRBD1 (6 bases). Trimming took 2 bases from V and 3 from J, leaving 8 bases between them. The CDR3 is made up of 15 amino acids. Germline V gives CDR1 MNHNS, CDR2 SASEGT. The CDR3 sequence is CASSELGGYNSPLHF. The CDR3 DNA sequence: TGTGCCAGCAGTGAATTAGGGGGCTATAATTCACCCCTCCACTTT.

This rearrangement joins TRBV3-1 (or the pseudogene TRBV3-2) to TRBJ2-5; the match to TRBD1 covers 8 bases. Germline V gene sequence: CDR1 LGHDT, CDR2 YNNKEL (reference sequence). The CDR3 loop spans 16 amino acids. V shed 4 bases, J shed 1 base, and the junction held 8 bases outside the gene matches. CDR3 sequence (DNA): TGTGCCAGCAGCCTCAACAGGGGGGTCCCCCAAGAGACCCAGTACTTC. Translated: CASSLNRGVPQETQYF.

This clone was counted once. The chain joins TRBV13 to TRBJ1-1, with D possibly matching TRBD1 (6 bases). V was clipped by 5 bases and J by 1 base, with 11 bases between them. The CDR3 length is 14 residues. Germline CDR1 reads PRHDT; CDR2 reads FYEKMQ (reference sequence). This CDR3 is CASSLRTANTEAFF. As DNA, the CDR3 is TGTGCCAGCAGCCTAAGGACAGCGAACACTGAAGCTTTCTTT. The full variable domain, rest sourced from reference TRBV13 and TRBJ1-1, is AAGVIQSPRHLIKEKRETATLKCYPIPRHDTVYWYQQGPGQDPQFLISFYEKMQSDKGSIPDRFSAQQFSDYHSELNMSSLELGDSALYFCASSLRTANTEAFFGQGTRLTVV.

The chain combines TRBV24-1 with TRBJ2-6; 8 nucleotides line up with TRBD1. The CDR3 is 15 amino acids. V shed 7 bases, J shed 2 bases, and the junction held 3 bases outside the gene matches. CDR1 and CDR2 (germline): KGHDR, SFDVKD. The CDR3 DNA sequence: TGTGCCACCAGAAAGGACAGGGCTGGGGCCAACGTCCTGACTTTC. Amino acids: CATRKDRAGANVLTF.

V is TRBV19 and J is TRBJ1-5; D is uncertain. CDR3 length: 18 amino acids. CDR1 LNHDA and CDR2 SQIVND come from the germline V gene (reference sequence). Trimming left V 0 bases short and J 0 bases short, with 15 bases between. CDR3 residues: CASSIDLTTGYSNQPQHF. The CDR3 nucleotides read TGTGCCAGTAGTATAGATCTTACGACTGGCTATAGCAATCAGCCCCAGCATTTT.

This chain connects TRBV30 to TRBJ1-3; tentatively, D is TRBD1 (5 bases). The CDR3 length is 14 residues. Germline CDR1 and CDR2: GTSNPN and SVGIG (reference sequence). Trimming removed 2 bases from V and 2 bases from J, with 10 bases in between. Here the CDR3 DNA reads TGTGCCTGGAGTCTGACAGTTCCTGGAAACACCATATATTTT. Its translation: CAWSLTVPGNTIYF.

In its sample, this clone was seen once. The chain joins TRBV10-3 to TRBJ2-7; a weak D match, TRBD2 (6 bases). The CDR3 has 12 residues. CDR1 is ENHRY and CDR2 is SYGVKD in the germline V gene. V shed 10 bases and J shed 5 bases, with 15 bases lying between them. Here the CDR3 reads CATWEDVDEQYF. The CDR3 nucleotides are TGTGCCACCTGGGAGGATGTCGACGAGCAGTACTTC.

The chain carries TRBV12-3 or TRBV12-4 and TRBJ2-3; no reliable D call. With 6 bases removed from V and 5 bases from J, the gap between germline ends came to 6 bases. This CDR3 contains 11 residues. The CDR3 nucleotides are TGTGCCAGCAGGGCACTAGATACGCAGTATTTT. Protein product: CASRALDTQYF.

This chain connects TRBV5-5 to TRBJ2-7; D ambiguous. The V end was cut by 4 bases, the J end by 4 bases, with 9 bases between. CDR1 SGHKS and CDR2 YYEKEE come from the germline V gene (reference sequence). The CDR3 has 12 residues. The CDR3 DNA is TGTGCCAGCAGCCCGGAATTTTACGAGCAGTACTTC. Protein product: CASSPEFYEQYF. The full variable domain, completed using reference TRBV5-5 and TRBJ2-7, is DAGVTQSPTHLIKTRGQQVTLRCSPISGHKSVSWYQQVLGQGPQFIFQYYEKEERGRGNFPDRFSARQFPNYSSELNVNALLLGDSALYLCASSPEFYEQYFGPGTRLTVT.

This chain connects TRBV5-5 to TRBJ2-2, with D maybe TRBD2 (6 bases). Germline assignment: CDR1 SGHKS and CDR2 YYEKEE (reference sequence). V dropped 1 base and J dropped 4 bases, with 14 bases sitting between them. The CDR3 runs to 16 residues. DNA of the CDR3: TGTGCCAGCAGCTTGAGGCGGGAAGGTCCCACCGGGGAGCTGTTTTTT. This gives the protein CASSLRREGPTGELFF.

V is TRBV3-1 (or the pseudogene TRBV3-2) and J is TRBJ2-7; TRBD1 might be the D (6 bases). There are 15 residues in the CDR3. CDR1 is LGHDT and CDR2 is YNNKEL in the germline V gene (reference sequence). Trimming shortened V by 0 bases and J by 5 bases, and 14 bases separated the two germline ends. The CDR3 loop reads CASSQEARGPHEQYF. CDR3 nucleotides: TGTGCCAGCAGCCAAGAAGCCAGGGGTCCCCACGAGCAGTACTTC.

This clone was seen a few times. This chain links TRBV19 with TRBJ1-5; the match to TRBD1 covers 7 bases. Germline V lookup: CDR1 LNHDA, CDR2 SQIVND (reference sequence). There are 15 residues in the CDR3. V trimming: 10 bases; J trimming: 6 bases; junction bases outside the gene matches: 15. CDR3 DNA sequence: TGTGCCACCAGACAGGGTTTGTTAGTCAGTCAGCCCCAGCATTTT. Translating gives CATRQGLLVSQPQHF.

This chain connects TRBV18 to TRBJ2-7; 10 positions agree with TRBD1. This CDR3 has 15 residues. V lost 3 bases and J lost 2; bases outside the gene matches: 4. Germline V gene lookup returns CDR1 KGHSH and CDR2 LQKENI. For the CDR3, the DNA is TGTGCCAGCTCACCCGGACAGGGGGGCACCTACGAGCAGTACTTC. Its protein product is CASSPGQGGTYEQYF.

The V and J genes are TRBV19 and TRBJ2-2, with 13 bases lining up with TRBD2. The CDR3 runs to 16 residues. Germline assignment: CDR1 LNHDA and CDR2 SQIVND (reference sequence). V lost 5 bases, J lost 5 bases, and 5 bases stayed unmatched. The CDR3 is CASSWTSGSGTGELFF. CDR3 bases: TGTGCCAGTAGTTGGACTAGCGGGAGCGGTACCGGGGAGCTGTTTTTT.

The chain combines TRBV28 with TRBJ2-1; D is undetermined. CDR3 length equals 15 residues. V was trimmed by 4 bases and J by 4 bases, leaving 14 bases between them. Germline CDR1 reads MDHEN; CDR2 reads SYDVKM. The CDR3 loop is CASSSPPEPYNEQFF. As DNA, the CDR3 is TGTGCCAGCAGTTCCCCCCCCGAACCTTACAATGAGCAGTTCTTC. Complete variable domain (other parts from reference TRBV28 and TRBJ2-1): DVKVTQSSRYLVKRTGEKVFLECVQDMDHENMFWYRQDPGLGLRLIYFSYDVKMKEKGDIPEGYSVSREKKERFSLILESASTNQTSMYLCASSSPPEPYNEQFFGPGTRLTVL.

This clone was counted a single time. V gene TRBV2 combines with J gene TRBJ2-7; 9 bases are a match to TRBD2. This CDR3 is built from 14 residues. The germline gives CDR1 SNHLY, CDR2 FYNNEI. The V and J ends lost 3 bases and 2 bases, in that order; junction bases with no gene match: 2. The CDR3 sequence: CASSELAGPYEQYF. CDR3 bases: TGTGCCAGCAGTGAGCTAGCGGGGCCCTACGAGCAGTACTTC.

V usage is TRBV19 and J usage is TRBJ2-2; 7 positions agree with TRBD2. The CDR3 consists of 13 residues. V shed 9 bases and J 6 bases; nucleotides not matched to a gene: 7. Looked up from germline, CDR1 is LNHDA and CDR2 is SQIVND (reference sequence). The CDR3 sequence: CASKGLVPGELFF. CDR3 coding DNA: TGTGCCAGCAAAGGACTAGTCCCCGGGGAGCTGTTTTTT. Full variable domain (missing parts from reference TRBV19 and TRBJ2-2): DGGITQSPKYLFRKEGQNVTLSCEQNLNHDAMYWYRQDPGQGLRLIYYSQIVNDFQKGDIAEGYSVSREKKESFPLTVTSAQKNPTAFYLCASKGLVPGELFFGEGSRLTVL.

V and J are TRBV19 and TRBJ1-2, with a tentative D call TRBD1 (6 bases). This CDR3 region has 13 residues. The germline V gene encodes CDR1 LNHDA and CDR2 SQIVND (reference sequence). V was shortened by 7 bases and J by 3 bases, with 12 bases between the two germline ends. The CDR3 reads CASIQQGDYGYTF. The DNA of the CDR3 is TGTGCCAGTATCCAACAGGGTGACTATGGCTACACCTTC.